The 20 T cell receptor beta chains below were found in one sample sequenced in a study of identical twins. TCRdb itself ran the 5' RACE reads through MiXCR, one entry per CDR3 protein. The sample contains 700,000 or so distinct CDR3 sequences, 8% to 9% of which appear only once. These same records also appear under a second study, on yellow fever vaccine responses in identical twins.

Material for sequencing was PBMCs. These receptors originate from a woman between 18 and 29 years old in good health.

The chain is built from TRBV7-9 and TRBJ2-5; D could derive from TRBD1 or TRBD2 (5 bases each). There are 15 residues in the CDR3. Germline CDR1 SEHNR, CDR2 FQNEAQ (reference sequence). Trimming cost V 2 bases and J 5 bases, with 15 bases left between them. DNA of the CDR3: TGTGCCAGCAGCTTAATTGTGGGACCCACGGAGACCCAGTACTTC. As protein: CASSLIVGPTETQYF.

This clonotype was observed a few times. The genes are TRBV2 and TRBJ2-2; possible D gene TRBD1, 6 bases. With 4 bases removed from V and 1 base from J, the gap between germline ends came to 10 bases. The V gene's germline CDR1 is SNHLY and CDR2 FYNNEI. The CDR3 runs 15 residues. CDR3 DNA sequence: TGTGCCAGCAGTGGTACAGGGAGGAACACCGGGGAGCTGTTTTTT. Translation: CASSGTGRNTGELFF.

The chain joins TRBV14 to TRBJ2-6; D not resolved. The V end lost 4 bases, the J end lost 1 base, and 14 bases lay between the germline ends. The CDR3 contains 17 residues. CDR1 and CDR2 (germline): SGHDN, FVKESK. CDR3 sequence (DNA): TGTGCCAGCAGCCCCCGTGAGTGGCGGTCTGGGGCCAACGTCCTGACTTTC. This sequence encodes CASSPREWRSGANVLTF.

This chain joins TRBV4-1 and TRBJ2-7, with D maybe TRBD1 (6 bases). The CDR3 loop spans 15 amino acids. The ends were cut back, 2 bases at V and 2 bases at J, with 13 bases in the middle. CDR1 MGHRA and CDR2 YSYEKL come from the germline V gene. The CDR3 DNA is TGCGCCAGCAGCCAAAGCCCAGGGGAGACCTACGAGCAGTACTTC. This codes for CASSQSPGETYEQYF.

At least ten counts were recorded for this clonotype. This sequence joins TRBV14 and TRBJ2-7; D possibly corresponds to TRBD2 (6 bases). Trimming stripped 1 base from V and 0 bases from J, with 10 bases between. The CDR3 extends over 15 amino acids. CDR1 is SGHDN, CDR2 FVKESK, per germline. CDR3 residues: CASSQGRASSYEQYF. In DNA form, the CDR3 reads TGTGCCAGCAGCCAAGGGAGGGCCAGCTCCTACGAGCAGTACTTC. The variable domain in full, with the rest retrieved from reference TRBV14 and TRBJ2-7, is EAGVTQFPSHSVIEKGQTVTLRCDPISGHDNLYWYRRVMGKEIKFLLHFVKESKQDESGMPNNRFLAERTGGTYSTLKVQPAELEDSGVYFCASSQGRASSYEQYFGPGTRLTVT.

The CDR3 sequence: CASSFLAGGRRQSTDTQYF. The CDR3 DNA sequence: TGTGCCAGCAGCTTTCTAGCGGGGGGGCGTCGTCAATCCACAGATACGCAGTATTTT. The chain uses TRBV7-6 and TRBJ2-3; 12 bases align to TRBD2. Germline CDR1 reads SGHVS; CDR2 reads FNYEAQ. The CDR3 consists of 19 residues. V shed 3 bases and J 2 bases; nucleotides not matched to a gene: 12.

This chain links TRBV30 with TRBJ2-1; D ambiguous. Trimming removed 5 bases from V and 9 bases from J, with 11 bases in between. Per the germline V gene, CDR1 is GTSNPN and CDR2 is SVGIG (reference sequence). The length of the CDR3 is 11 residues. The CDR3 region has the DNA TGTGCCTGGGGCTATGATCTTGAGCAGTTCTTC. It translates to CAWGYDLEQFF.

The chain uses TRBV18 and TRBJ2-7; possibly TRBD2 for D (7 bases). The V gene's germline CDR1 is KGHSH and CDR2 LQKENI. Between the trimmed V and J ends, which lost 0 bases and 4 bases, there was a span of 16 bases. This CDR3 comprises 16 residues. In nucleotides, the CDR3 is TGTGCCAGCTCACCACCTAACGGGGGGCCCTCGTACGAGCAGTACTTC. It codes for CASSPPNGGPSYEQYF. The whole variable domain, filled in from reference TRBV18 and TRBJ2-7, reads NAGVMQNPRHLVRRRGQEARLRCSPMKGHSHVYWYRQLPEEGLKFMVYLQKENIIDESGMPKERFSAEFPKEGPSILRIQQVVRGDSAAYFCASSPPNGGPSYEQYFGPGTRLTVT.

At least ten counts were recorded for this clonotype. This sequence joins TRBV6-2 or TRBV6-3 and TRBJ2-3, with D uncertain. The germline gives CDR1 MNHEY, CDR2 SVGEGT. The V gene lost 2 bases and the J gene lost 0 bases, with 12 bases spanning the gap. This CDR3 is built from 16 residues. CDR3 in DNA: TGTGCCAGCAGTTACGGCCGGGCCTCTAGCACAGATACGCAGTATTTT. This codes for CASSYGRASSTDTQYF.

This clonotype was detected ten times or more. The chain recombines TRBV20-1 with TRBJ1-2; no clear D. This CDR3 has 12 amino acids. V gave up 4 bases and J gave up 4 bases, with 10 bases separating them. Germline V CDR1 and CDR2: DFQATT, SNEGSKA (reference sequence). The DNA of the CDR3 is TGCAGTGCTACGATGGGGATCTATGGCTACACCTTC. This translates into CSATMGIYGYTF.

V and J are TRBV20-1 and TRBJ2-5, with D unresolved. Per germline, CDR1 DFQATT and CDR2 SNEGSKA (reference sequence). V was shortened by 4 bases and J by 3 bases, with 6 bases between the two germline ends. This CDR3 region has 11 residues. The CDR3 loop reads CSATGKETQYF. The CDR3 region has the DNA TGCAGTGCTACCGGTAAAGAGACCCAGTACTTC.

This clonotype has ten or more counts. The chain has TRBV4-1 and TRBJ2-5, with 10 bases lining up with TRBD2. Trimming cost V 7 bases and J 5 bases; bases outside gene matches: 13. Germline CDR1 reads MGHRA; CDR2 reads YSYEKL. CDR3 length: 16 residues. The CDR3 protein is CASNFLAGDPSETQYF. CDR3 coding DNA: TGCGCCAGCAATTTTCTAGCGGGAGATCCCTCGGAGACCCAGTACTTC.

This clonotype was picked up many times. The V gene is TRBV6-2 or TRBV6-3, the J gene TRBJ2-1; 10 bases align to TRBD1. The V gene's germline CDR1 is MNHEY and CDR2 SVGEGT. The CDR3 contains 14 residues. After removal of 5 bases from V and 5 bases from J, the junction contained 3 bases not matched to a gene. Written as DNA, the CDR3 is TGTGCCAGCAGTCGGGACAGGGGCAACAATGAGCAGTTCTTC. As protein: CASSRDRGNNEQFF.

The chain has TRBV10-3 and TRBJ2-7, with D unresolved. The germline V gene encodes CDR1 ENHRY and CDR2 SYGVKD. V shed 3 bases and J shed 2 bases, with 17 bases lying between them. The CDR3 sequence is 16 residues long. As DNA, the CDR3 is TGTGCCATCAGTGACCTCCGACGATTAATCCCCTACGAGCAGTACTTC. This codes for CAISDLRRLIPYEQYF.

This clonotype was detected many times. The V and J genes are TRBV28 and TRBJ2-7; 8 bases align to TRBD1. The junction had 10 bases not matched to a gene; V was cut back by 3 bases and J by 0 bases. Germline CDR1 reads MDHEN; CDR2 reads SYDVKM. The CDR3 is 17 residues long. CDR3 loop: CASSLELWTGSSYEQYF. Here the CDR3 DNA reads TGTGCCAGCAGTTTGGAACTCTGGACAGGGAGCTCCTACGAGCAGTACTTC.

This clonotype appeared many times. The CDR3 DNA follows: TGTGCCAGCAGTTATCGGGACAGGGGAGATCAGCCCCAGCATTTT. It is translated as CASSYRDRGDQPQHF. The rearrangement joins TRBV28 to TRBJ1-5, with 10 bases aligning to TRBD1. The CDR3 runs to 15 residues. The V gene's germline CDR1 is MDHEN and CDR2 SYDVKM. J lost 5 bases, V lost 4 bases, and 5 bases had no gene match.

This clonotype was detected many times. The chain is built from TRBV28 and TRBJ1-5; 8 bases match TRBD1. V shed 5 bases, J shed 1 base, and the junction held 4 bases outside the gene matches. From germline, CDR1 is MDHEN and CDR2 SYDVKM. The CDR3 spans 15 residues. The CDR3 spells CASSRYRGSNQPQHF. CDR3 DNA: TGTGCCAGCAGTCGCTACAGGGGGAGCAATCAGCCCCAGCATTTT.

This clonotype was found many times. The V and J genes are TRBV4-3 and TRBJ2-5; tentatively, D is TRBD2 (5 bases). V was shortened by 1 base and J by 6 bases, with 12 bases between the two germline ends. The germline gives CDR1 LGHNA, CDR2 YSLEER. The CDR3 extends over 14 amino acids. The CDR3 loop is CASSQGLALQTQYF. CDR3 bases: TGCGCCAGCAGCCAAGGGCTAGCACTGCAGACCCAGTACTTC.

This clonotype appeared many times. The chain couples TRBV15 to TRBJ2-3; 10 bases fit TRBD1. V lost 6 bases and J lost 6; bases outside the gene matches: 9. The CDR3 totals 15 residues. Germline V CDR1 and CDR2: LNHNV, YYDKDF (reference sequence). CDR3 in DNA: TGTGCCACCAGTACCCGGGACAGGGGACCGGATACGCAGTATTTT. Translation gives CATSTRDRGPDTQYF.

This clonotype was detected only a few times. Compared with germline, one end of the junction differs, possibly owing to a read error. The V call is TRBV5-1, the J call TRBJ2-2; 8 positions agree with TRBD2. CDR1 and CDR2 (germline): SGHRS, YFSETQ. The CDR3 has 16 residues. CDR3 in DNA: TGCGCCAGCAGCTTGGGGCCGGCGGGGGGTATCAGGGAGCAGTTTTTT. Protein product: CASSLGPAGGIREQFF.